This T cell receptor (beta chain) was retrieved from a study of monozygotic twins with inflammatory bowel disease (dated by TCRdb to between 2019 and 2020). A note on the overall study: The complete study included around 30 monozygotic twin pairs: 19 IBD-discordant Danish pairs and nine German pairs, of which four were IBD-concordant and five were IBD-discordant. The search for disease-associated traits relied mainly on comparing, within discordant pairs, IBD patients with their genetically identical healthy co-twins. Each individual had, on average, about 151 000 unique TCRalpha sequences and 181 000 unique TCRbeta sequences available for analysis. What the work shows at the level of the full study, not this receptor alone: The results gave no support for a single strong signal or clonotype linked to IBD. IBD patients had lower TCRbeta repertoire diversity, measured by the inverse Simpson index, than their healthy co-twins. Different T cell subtypes could not be distinguished in the analysis. IBD patients shared fewer clonotypes with other individuals than healthy twins did, most markedly in patients showing signs of disease activity. No difference in repertoire similarity was observed between concordant and discordant twins, possibly owing to limited statistical power. Because patients received different immunosuppressive treatments, the repertoires may have picked up extra background noise and variability between individuals.

The library was obtained by 5' RACE. For each TCR library, around 4,000 ng of total RNA was used. cDNA was synthesized with SMARTScribe reverse transcriptase in eight separate reactions per sample. During cDNA synthesis, unique molecular identifiers containing a 6-nucleotide sample barcode were introduced by template switching. TCRalpha and TCRbeta cDNA was amplified in two nested PCRs of 16 and 9 cycles, and bead purification was carried out after each PCR. Before amplification, the cDNA was treated with uracil DNA-glycosylase and purified using the QIAquick PCR purification kit. The second PCR added Illumina TruSeq-compatible adapters along with sample-specific barcodes. TapeStation and Qubit were used to check library quality and concentration, and 4 to 6 ng of each library was pooled. The pooled libraries were sequenced with 2 x 100 bp reads and custom sequencing primers on an Illumina HiSeq2500 single-index Rapid Run. The source study handled its data this way. PCR and sequencing errors were corrected by UMI-based consensus assembly using MiGEC version 1.2.6. MiXCR version 2.1.1 was used for V(D)J alignment, clonotype assembly and CDR3 extraction. Gene usage, clonotype sharing and MAIT/NKT TCR abundance were normalised by analysing the top 1000, 10 000 and 20 000 clonotypes per sample. Diversity was computed as the inverse Simpson index with the vegan R package after downsampling to 27 000 UMIs. Paired Mann-Whitney U tests on discordant twin pairs were used, with Benjamini-Hochberg multiple-testing correction. Based on TCRdb reprocessing of the reads, there is one entry per CDR3 protein sequence, and DNA is missing. What appears here as the V and J calls and clone size reflects TCRdb's work, not the paper's. For this sample, the table gives 150,000 to 200,000 distinct CDR3 sequences. The top ten clones comprise less than 7.5% of the sample.

From each donor, a roughly 2.6 ml peripheral blood sample was collected into PAXgene tubes and stored at -80 degrees C. Total RNA was isolated from whole blood with the PAXgene blood miRNA kit on an automated QIAcube, without T cell sorting. Deep TCRalpha and TCRbeta repertoire profiling with unique molecular barcoding was performed on peripheral blood of monozygotic twin pairs concordant or discordant for inflammatory bowel disease. Smoking habits were recorded for all twin pairs, and each individual was classified as a current, former or never smoker. Note on this clonotype: Its antigen is currently not known.

The germline V gene (reference sequence) gives CDR1 as MNHEY and CDR2 as SMNVEV. The CDR3 sequence holds 14 residues, the cysteine and phenylalanine included. Only the protein is on record. The sequencing input was blood. In this chain, TRBV27 is recombined with TRBJ2-7. The TCR sequence derives from a human donor with ulcerative colitis or Crohn's disease, or a healthy co-twin of an affected twin (not recorded which). Here the CDR3 is given as CASSLSEWGYEQYF.